This T cell receptor beta chain was sequenced in a study of blood T cell repertoires in COVID-19. About the study: Recovery among Cohort 3 donors was established by two negative PCRs, clearance, or symptom resolution.

This clone occurred once. Original handling: Amplified reference gene primers provided the basis for estimating nucleated cell counts. Clones were sequenced by immunoSEQ multiplex PCR, and TCRdb holds only the in-frame ones, with some missing. For V, J and clone size, that table is used; D and trimming come from the DNA. The table lists over 200,000 clones, less than 90% of them singletons, with approximately 3% in the top ten. The CDR3 loop spans 20 amino acids. CDR1 and CDR2 from the germline V gene are LGHDT and YNNKEL (reference sequence). V lost 8 bases to trimming and J lost 0 bases, with 30 bases between them. This study enrolled people aged 18 to 89 from around 26 US geographic areas. Assignment of participants to cohorts was predicated upon participant-reported clinical history.

Sequenced: PBMCs or T cells enriched from blood (not recorded which). The TCR sequence derives from a woman aged 45-60 years in a cohort exposed to, infected with or recovered from COVID-19 (not recorded which). The rearrangement links TRBV3-1 (or the pseudogene TRBV3-2) to TRBJ2-3; no definite D call. The CDR3 region is CASEGGSPPPYPSSTDTQYF. As DNA, the CDR3 is TGTGCCAGCGAAGGCGGTAGCCCCCCACCTTACCCCTCTAGCACAGATACGCAGTATTTT.